One and the same sample provided the 32 T cell receptor beta chains below, sequenced in a study of T cells in Graves' hyperthyroidism and ophthalmopathy. Authors of the study amplified TCR beta CDR3 regions from RNA transcripts. The HTBI primer set was used in a first-round RT-PCR of the TCR CDR3. TCRdb analysed the multiplex PCR reads with MiXCR anew, one entry per CDR3 protein. The data show some 560,000 distinct CDR3 sequences, 13% to 15% seen once. The sequencing sample was made of blood. The receptors were sampled from a woman between 40 and 55 years old with Graves' hyperthyroidism.

The chain has TRBV9 and TRBJ2-3, with 10 bases matching TRBD2. Germline-derived CDR1 and CDR2 are SGDLS and YYNGEE. J gave up 2 bases and V 0 bases, and 6 bases lay outside the gene matches. The CDR3 is 17 amino acids. The CDR3 sequence: CASSVGNGLADTDTQYF. CDR3 sequence (DNA): TGTGCCAGCAGCGTAGGTAACGGACTAGCGGACACAGATACGCAGTATTTT.

This clonotype was seen many times. The V call is TRBV2, the J call TRBJ1-2, with 8 bases lining up with TRBD1. In germline, CDR1 is SNHLY, CDR2 FYNNEI. CDR3 length: 15 residues. J was trimmed by 8 bases and V by 9 bases; bases with no gene match: 17. The CDR3 is CARNDPGQALRGYTF. DNA for the CDR3: TGTGCCAGAAATGATCCGGGACAGGCCTTGAGGGGCTACACCTTC. Variable domain in full (rest from reference TRBV2 and TRBJ1-2): EPEVTQTPSHQVTQMGQEVILRCVPISNHLYFYWYRQILGQKVEFLVSFYNNEISEKSEIFDDQFSVERPDGSNFTLKIRSTKLEDSAMYFCARNDPGQALRGYTFGSGTRLTVV.

The genes are TRBV5-1 and TRBJ1-4; D unresolved. V lost 9 bases to trimming and J lost 3 bases, with 12 bases between them. Germline V gene lookup returns CDR1 SGHRS and CDR2 YFSETQ. The CDR3 is made up of 13 amino acids. The CDR3 DNA reads as TGCGCCACCTCAGAGAGACCTAATGAAAAACTGTTTTTT. Translated, it gives CATSERPNEKLFF.

This clonotype showed up many times. V and J are TRBV7-8 and TRBJ1-1, with D tentatively TRBD1 (6 bases). From germline, CDR1 is SGHVS and CDR2 FQNEAQ. V was trimmed by 5 bases and J by 0 bases, leaving 10 bases between them. CDR3 size: 14 residues. CDR3 nucleotides: TGTGCCAGCAGCGACAGGCTCATGAACACTGAAGCTTTCTTT. It yields the protein CASSDRLMNTEAFF. Drawing the rest from reference TRBV7-8 and TRBJ1-1, the complete variable domain is GAGVSQSPRYKVAKRGQDVALRCDPISGHVSLFWYQQALGQGPEFLTYFQNEAQLDKSGLPSDRFFAERPEGSVSTLKIQRTQQEDSAVYLCASSDRLMNTEAFFGQGTRLTVV.

Points on this clonotype: At one end, the junction sequence differs from germline, possibly due to a read error. The chain uses TRBV7-8 and TRBJ1-4; D is possibly TRBD1 (6 bases). The CDR3 has 14 residues. Per the germline V gene, CDR1 is SGHVS and CDR2 is FQNEAQ. The CDR3: CAGSLEQGGEKLFF. Here the CDR3 DNA reads TGTGCCGGCAGCTTAGAACAGGGAGGGGAAAAACTGTTTTTT.

There are a few counts of this clonotype. The chain couples TRBV14 to TRBJ2-5; maybe TRBD2 (6 bases). This CDR3 is built from 13 residues. V gave up 3 bases and J gave up 5 bases, with 10 bases separating them. Germline-derived CDR1 and CDR2 are SGHDN and FVKESK. The CDR3 reads CASSHGGVETQYF. The CDR3 DNA reads TGTGCCAGCAGCCATGGAGGGGTGGAGACCCAGTACTTC.

To note about this clonotype: This may be a read error: a much more frequent sequence differs by one nucleotide. The gene calls are TRBV29-1 and TRBJ1-1; D remains unclear. Germline CDR1 and CDR2: SQVTM and ANQGSEA. Deletions cut 0 bases from V and 10 bases from J, with 15 bases between. The CDR3 has 13 amino acids. DNA of the CDR3: TGCAGCGTTGAAGAGGGAGTGAATAGGCTAGCTTTCTTT. Its protein is CSVEEGVNRLAFF.

This clonotype was seen a handful of times. The chain is built from TRBV5-1 and TRBJ2-7; D uncertain. V lost 5 bases and J lost 1, with 22 bases in between. This CDR3 contains 17 residues. Germline CDR1 SGHRS, CDR2 YFSETQ. The CDR3 spells CASSLGTKTPKSYEQYF. As DNA, the CDR3 is TGCGCCAGCAGTTTAGGTACGAAAACCCCTAAGTCCTACGAGCAGTACTTC.

This clonotype has a count of ten or more. The chain uses TRBV28 and TRBJ1-1; 8 bases map to TRBD1. CDR1 is MDHEN and CDR2 is SYDVKM in the germline V gene. This CDR3 comprises 13 residues. V trimming: 5 bases; J trimming: 4 bases; junction bases outside the gene matches: 3. The CDR3 here is CASSAQGGTEAFF. DNA of the CDR3: TGTGCCAGCAGTGCACAGGGGGGCACTGAAGCTTTCTTT.

This clonotype was seen at least ten times. The V gene is TRBV15, the J gene TRBJ2-2, with unresolved D. Germline CDR1 LNHNV, CDR2 YYDKDF (reference sequence). V lost 7 bases and J 4 bases, leaving 16 bases between the germline ends. The CDR3 spans 15 residues. The CDR3: CATTLGSTATGELFF. CDR3 nucleotide sequence: TGTGCCACCACCCTTGGTAGTACGGCCACCGGGGAGCTGTTTTTT.

V gene TRBV7-3 combines with J gene TRBJ2-1; D uncertain. V dropped 3 bases and J dropped 10 bases, with 7 bases sitting between them. The V gene's germline CDR1 is SGHTA and CDR2 FQGTGA. The CDR3 runs 11 residues. This CDR3 is CASSLIGEQFF. The CDR3, as DNA: TGTGCCAGCAGCTTGATCGGAGAGCAGTTCTTC.

This clonotype came up many times. V gene TRBV30 combines with J gene TRBJ2-5; D perhaps matches TRBD1 (5 bases). Per germline, CDR1 GTSNPN and CDR2 SVGIG (reference sequence). This CDR3 spans 13 amino acids. V lost 2 bases and J 2 bases, leaving 9 bases between the germline ends. The CDR3 DNA reads as TGTGCCTGGAGTTTGGACATACAAGAGACCCAGTACTTC. It codes for CAWSLDIQETQYF.

CDR3 bases: TGTGCCAGCAGTTTGTGGCAAATTAGCTCTGGAAACACCATATATTTT. Its translation: CASSLWQISSGNTIYF. The gene calls are TRBV12-3 or TRBV12-4 and TRBJ1-3; no definite D call. V lost 3 bases, J lost 0 bases, and 12 bases lay in between. This CDR3 region has 16 residues.

This clonotype showed up many times. J is TRBJ2-7 and V is TRBV7-2, with 8 bases lining up with TRBD2. Looked up from germline, CDR1 is SGHTA and CDR2 is FQGNSA. V lost 6 bases and J lost 1; bases outside the gene matches: 8. This CDR3 spans 15 amino acids. The CDR3 DNA follows: TGTGCCAGCAGACGAACTAGCGGAGCATCCTACGAGCAGTACTTC. Amino acid sequence: CASRRTSGASYEQYF.

Details on this clonotype: A much more abundant neighbour one base away suggests this may be a read error. The V call is TRBV2, the J call TRBJ2-3, with 8 positions matching TRBD2. CDR3 size: 14 residues. The V segment lost 5 bases and the J segment 8 bases; nucleotides outside the gene matches: 9. Germline V CDR1 and CDR2: SNHLY, FYNNEI. The CDR3 protein is CASSPREGAGTQYF. CDR3 sequence (DNA): TGTGCCAGCAGTCCACGGGAGGGAGCAGGTACGCAGTATTTT. Full variable domain (rest looked up from reference TRBV2 and TRBJ2-3): EPEVTQTPSHQVTQMGQEVILRCVPISNHLYFYWYRQILGQKVEFLVSFYNNEISEKSEIFDDQFSVERPDGSNFTLKIRSTKLEDSAMYFCASSPREGAGTQYFGPGTRLTVL.

This clonotype showed up many times. DNA for the CDR3: TGTGCGACGGGACTAGCGGGAGGGCTAAGATCGGAGACCCAGTACTTC. It specifies CATGLAGGLRSETQYF. The genes are TRBV6-1 and TRBJ2-5; 16 bases align to TRBD2. This CDR3 spans 16 amino acids. Germline loops: CDR1 MNHNS, CDR2 SASEGT.

The genes are TRBV28 and TRBJ2-7; D ambiguous. Germline loops: CDR1 MDHEN, CDR2 SYDVKM. This CDR3 region has 11 residues. V was shortened by 4 bases and J by 10 bases, with 11 bases between the two germline ends. CDR3 loop: CASSSTYKQYF. The DNA of the CDR3 is TGTGCCAGCAGTTCGACGTACAAACAGTACTTC.

The table lists this clonotype with many counts. The CDR3 DNA follows: TGTGCCAGCAGTTATCCCCCGGGACAGGGAGGTCTCGAGCAGTACTTC. It yields the protein CASSYPPGQGGLEQYF. V and J are TRBV28 and TRBJ2-7, with TRBD1 matching over 9 bases. V was clipped by 4 bases and J by 6 bases; unmatched bases: 13. CDR1 and CDR2 (germline): MDHEN, SYDVKM. This CDR3 has 16 residues.

The chain is built from TRBV4-1 and TRBJ2-4; 9 positions agree with TRBD2. V lost 2 bases to trimming and J lost 13 bases; unmatched junction nucleotides: 21. Germline-derived CDR1 and CDR2 are MGHRA and YSYEKL. The length of the CDR3 is 18 residues. CDR3 DNA: TGCGCCAGCAGCCAACCTAACCGGGGCCAGTTAGCGGGAGTTTCACAGTACTTC. This codes for CASSQPNRGQLAGVSQYF.

Of note for this clonotype: A much more abundant neighbour one base away suggests this may be a read error. The chain uses TRBV20-1 and TRBJ1-5; no firm D call. Between the trimmed V and J ends, which lost 6 bases and 2 bases, there was a span of 17 bases. CDR3 length: 15 amino acids. Germline CDR1 and CDR2: DFQATT and SNEGSKA (reference sequence). CDR3 DNA sequence: TGCAGTGCAACGAGATCCCTGAGCGGCAATCAGCCCCAGCATTTT. Amino acid sequence: CSATRSLSGNQPQHF.

This clonotype was observed a few times. The chain is built from TRBV5-1 and TRBJ2-7; 8 positions match TRBD2. With 0 bases clipped from V and 0 bases from J, the junction kept 5 bases outside the gene matches. The CDR3 covers 16 residues. Looked up from germline, CDR1 is SGHRS and CDR2 is YFSETQ. The CDR3 here is CASSLELAVNSYEQYF. The CDR3 DNA reads TGCGCCAGCAGCTTGGAACTAGCGGTGAACTCCTACGAGCAGTACTTC.

Notes on this clonotype: A junction end diverges from the germline sequence, so it may reflect a read error. The chain uses TRBV5-1 and TRBJ2-7, with D perhaps assigned TRBD1 or TRBD2 (5 bases each). Germline V gene lookup returns CDR1 SGHRS and CDR2 YFSETQ. This CDR3 region has 14 residues. This CDR3 reads CASSLAGTWYEQYF. CDR3 nucleotides: TGTGCCAGCAGCTTGGCTGGGACGTGGTACGAGCAGTACTTC.

This chain uses TRBV9 with TRBJ2-1; D uncertain. Per germline, CDR1 SGDLS and CDR2 YYNGEE. This CDR3 has 15 residues. Trimming removed 0 bases from V and 8 bases from J, with 15 bases in between. CDR3: CASSVGDSISHEQFF. CDR3 DNA sequence: TGTGCCAGCAGCGTAGGGGATAGTATTTCCCATGAGCAGTTCTTC.

This clonotype was picked up many times. The chain uses TRBV5-1 and TRBJ1-1; D may be TRBD1 (6 bases). Germline V gene lookup returns CDR1 SGHRS and CDR2 YFSETQ. The CDR3 sequence is 13 residues long. V was pared by 2 bases and J by 7 bases, with 12 bases between. CDR3 nucleotide sequence: TGCGCCAGCAGCTTCAGGGGATCAGATGAAGCTTTCTTT. Residues: CASSFRGSDEAFF.

This clonotype was detected ten times or more. The rearrangement links TRBV5-1 to TRBJ2-1; 8 nucleotides agree with TRBD1. The CDR3 has 16 residues. With V trimmed by 3 bases and J by 1 base, 6 bases remained unmatched. Germline values: CDR1 SGHRS, CDR2 YFSETQ. The CDR3 loop reads CASSSGQGQSYNEQFF. The CDR3 DNA reads TGCGCCAGCAGCTCCGGACAGGGTCAATCCTACAATGAGCAGTTCTTC.

This clonotype was counted many times. V usage is TRBV7-3 and J usage is TRBJ2-1; 7 bases match TRBD2. The CDR3 consists of 15 residues. The V segment lost 1 base and the J segment 3 bases; nucleotides outside the gene matches: 3. CDR1 is SGHTA, CDR2 FQGTGA, per germline. The CDR3 is CASSLSGSLYNEQFF. In DNA, the CDR3 is TGTGCCAGCAGCTTAAGCGGGAGCCTCTACAATGAGCAGTTCTTC.

The V call is TRBV30, the J call TRBJ2-7, with D possibly matching TRBD1 (6 bases). Germline V gives CDR1 GTSNPN, CDR2 SVGIG (reference sequence). V was clipped by 2 bases and J by 4 bases, with 18 bases between them. The CDR3 spans 15 residues. The CDR3 DNA is TGTGCCTGGAGTAGTACCAGGGGTTTCTCGTACGAGCAGTACTTC. This codes for CAWSSTRGFSYEQYF.

This clonotype has ten or more counts. This rearrangement joins TRBV5-1 to TRBJ1-2, with a possible D match to TRBD1 (6 bases). Looked up from germline, CDR1 is SGHRS and CDR2 is YFSETQ. V was shortened by 5 bases and J by 6 bases, with 26 bases between the two germline ends. The CDR3 totals 17 residues. CDR3 sequence reads: CASRGSAGGRGADGYTF. CDR3 DNA sequence: TGCGCCAGCAGGGGATCGGCAGGAGGACGGGGGGCGGATGGCTACACCTTC.

This clonotype was counted a few times. This rearrangement joins TRBV5-1 to TRBJ2-1; the match to TRBD2 covers 9 bases. This CDR3 has 13 amino acids. J gave up 7 bases and V 7 bases, and 6 bases lay outside the gene matches. Looked up from germline, CDR1 is SGHRS and CDR2 is YFSETQ. The CDR3 nucleotides are TGCGCCAGCGTCCCGGCGGGAGGGAATGAGCAGTTCTTC. It specifies CASVPAGGNEQFF.

The rearrangement links TRBV28 to TRBJ1-2; perhaps TRBD1 as D (5 bases). The V end lost 5 bases, the J end lost 0 bases, and 13 bases lay between the germline ends. Germline CDR1 is MDHEN and CDR2 is SYDVKM. This CDR3 has 15 amino acids. CDR3 sequence: CASSPQAGANYGYTF. The CDR3 coding sequence is TGTGCCAGCAGTCCTCAGGCGGGGGCTAACTATGGCTACACCTTC.

This clonotype came up many times. The chain has TRBV2 and TRBJ2-5; the D gene is possibly TRBD1 (6 bases). Germline CDR1 and CDR2: SNHLY and FYNNEI. The V and J ends lost 0 bases and 8 bases respectively, with 13 bases between them. The CDR3 totals 14 residues. In DNA form, the CDR3 reads TGTGCCAGCAGTGAAGCGCTTCAGGGGAGCACCCAGTACTTC. Its protein is CASSEALQGSTQYF.

This clonotype was picked up many times. This chain links TRBV27 with TRBJ2-7; maybe TRBD2 (7 bases). The CDR3 is made up of 15 amino acids. Germline CDR1 MNHEY, CDR2 SMNVEV (reference sequence). Between the trimmed V and J ends, which lost 3 bases and 3 bases, there was a span of 15 bases. In nucleotides, the CDR3 is TGTGCCAGCAGTTTCGCGGGGGCACTGGGCTACGAGCAGTACTTC. Encoded protein: CASSFAGALGYEQYF.